This TCR beta chain stems from a study of blood T cell repertoires in COVID-19. Study details: From the United States, Italy and Spain came samples of acute and convalescent COVID-19. PBMCs, B-cell-depleted T cells, or T cells provided the cDNA or gDNA that made up the material.

The CDR3 is 16 residues long. The junction had 11 bases not matched to a gene; V was cut back by 1 base and J by 7 bases. CDR1 and CDR2 from the germline V gene are SGHDT and YYEEEE. How the authors handled the data: Scientists estimated how many nucleated cells there were by amplifying reference gene primers. Assay used: immunoSEQ multiplex PCR; TCRdb lists only in-frame clones, some missing. V and J calls and clone size are given by that table; D and trimming were obtained from the DNA. The table has fewer than 250,000 clones, over 75% seen once; the top ten hold 4% to 4.5%. This receptor was identified in a man in his forties or fifties with acute or convalescent COVID-19. This sequence joins TRBV5-6 and TRBJ2-1; 7 nucleotides line up with TRBD1. Sequenced sample: peripheral blood. CDR3 coding DNA: TGTGCCAGCAGCTTGAGGTTTCAGGGGGTGAGGAATGAGCAGTTCTTC. It translates to CASSLRFQGVRNEQFF.